There are many counts of the clone carrying this T cell receptor (beta chain). What it binds is unknown. Via MiXCR, TCRdb re-called the multiplex PCR reads, giving one row per CDR3 protein. The sample comprises about 110,000 distinct CDR3 sequences, 30% of which are singletons, and approximately 5.3% rests with the top ten. The lymph nodes were axillary draining lymph nodes from breast cancer patients. This entry belongs to a study of breast tumors, draining lymph nodes, adjacent tissues. Study results and caveats: The data were judged consistent with most tumor T cells coming from lymph node and expanding in tumor. Tumor and nontumor repertoires were significantly more similar in luminal-like than in basal-like breast cancer.

The TCR was taken from a female donor with breast cancer. Some clones in this sample may be carry-over from other donors' samples. The sample was axillary lymph node tissue.

The CDR3 is CASSHQGGASYGYTF. The CDR3 DNA reads as TGTGCCAGCAGTCACCAGGGGGGCGCGAGCTATGGCTACACCTTC. This chain joins TRBV6-5 and TRBJ1-2; 7 bases match TRBD1. The CDR3 runs to 15 residues. After removal of 5 bases from V and 4 bases from J, the junction contained 10 bases not matched to a gene. In germline, CDR1 is MNHEY, CDR2 SVGAGI.